The next 15 T cell receptor beta chains were all read from a single sample in a study of blood T cell repertoires in COVID-19. TCRdb keeps only in-frame clones here, not all; method: immunoSEQ multiplex PCR. Of approximately 400,000 clones in the sample, roughly 90% were seen once. The specimen was peripheral blood. Receptors originate from a man aged 35 to 55 with acute or convalescent COVID-19.

The chain links TRBV7-2 to TRBJ2-7, with D possibly TRBD2 on 6 matching bases. CDR3 length: 15 amino acids. Trimming cost V 3 bases and J 5 bases, with 17 bases left between them. Germline V lookup: CDR1 SGHTA, CDR2 FQGNSA. The CDR3 nucleotides are TGTGCCAGCAGCTTTGGGGGGAGGATATCAAACGAGCAGTACTTC. This encodes CASSFGGRISNEQYF.

V and J are TRBV27 and TRBJ2-7; 12 bases line up with TRBD2. This CDR3 has 13 residues. V lost 6 bases to trimming and J lost 5 bases; unmatched junction nucleotides: 2. Germline-derived CDR1 and CDR2 are MNHEY and SMNVEV (reference sequence). CDR3 coding DNA: TGTGCCAGCAGGGGACTAGCGGGTGACGAGCAGTACTTC. It specifies CASRGLAGDEQYF.

The J gene is TRBJ2-2, the V gene TRBV5-1; 12 bases agree with TRBD2. The CDR3 consists of 18 residues. Germline values: CDR1 SGHRS, CDR2 YFSETQ. V lost 6 bases and J lost 1; bases outside the gene matches: 10. For the CDR3, the DNA is TGCGCCAGCACAGGAGGCGGACTAGCGGGATTGAACACCGGGGAGCTGTTTTTT. It yields the protein CASTGGGLAGLNTGELFF.

The chain joins TRBV29-1 to TRBJ1-4, with 7 bases matching TRBD1. The V gene end was trimmed by 4 bases and the J gene end by 0 bases; junction bases not matched to a gene: 8. Per germline, CDR1 SQVTM and CDR2 ANQGSEA. CDR3 size: 16 residues. Here the CDR3 reads CSVVPGTDATNEKLFF. Written as DNA, the CDR3 is TGCAGCGTTGTTCCCGGGACAGATGCAACTAATGAAAAACTGTTTTTT.

The chain has TRBV5-4 and TRBJ1-2; D unclear. Trimming left V 4 bases short and J 10 bases short, with 14 bases between. The CDR3 consists of 12 residues. Germline values: CDR1 SGHNT, CDR2 YYREEE (reference sequence). The CDR3 here is CASSIQTRNYTF. The CDR3, as DNA: TGTGCCAGCAGCATCCAGACACGAAACTACACCTTC.

This chain uses TRBV7-8 with TRBJ2-7, with 11 bases aligning to TRBD2. The CDR3 extends over 16 amino acids. V was clipped by 2 bases and J by 0 bases; unmatched bases: 3. Germline CDR1 and CDR2: SGHVS and FQNEAQ. CDR3 in amino acids: CASSLRLAGPSYEQYF. Written as DNA, the CDR3 is TGTGCCAGCAGCTTACGACTAGCGGGACCCTCCTACGAGCAGTACTTC.

This chain links TRBV7-9 with TRBJ2-6; D perhaps matches TRBD1 (5 bases). The germline CDR1 and CDR2 sequences are SEHNR and FQNEAQ (reference sequence). The CDR3 sequence is 17 residues long. V lost 8 bases and J lost 0, with 17 bases in between. This CDR3 reads CASFGQGTSSGANVLTF. The DNA for the CDR3 is TGTGCCAGCTTTGGCCAGGGAACGAGCTCTGGGGCCAACGTCCTGACTTTC.

The V and J genes are TRBV12-3 or TRBV12-4 and TRBJ1-1; D is unresolved. With 2 bases removed from V and 4 bases from J, the gap between germline ends came to 8 bases. The CDR3 is 13 residues long. The CDR3, as DNA: TGTGCCAGCAGTTTAAGCAGGTTCACTGAAGCTTTCTTT. Protein product: CASSLSRFTEAFF.

This chain connects TRBV19 to TRBJ1-5; possible D gene TRBD1, 6 bases. Germline V CDR1 and CDR2: LNHDA, SQIVND (reference sequence). The V gene lost 4 bases and the J gene lost 7 bases, with 14 bases spanning the gap. The CDR3 contains 14 residues. The CDR3, as DNA: TGTGCCAGTAGTAACCAGGGGTCAAACCAGCCCCAGCATTTT. It specifies CASSNQGSNQPQHF.

The rearrangement uses TRBV27 and TRBJ1-5, with D unclear. The V end lost 0 bases, the J end lost 3 bases, and 12 bases lay between the germline ends. The CDR3 is made up of 16 amino acids. The germline gives CDR1 MNHEY, CDR2 SMNVEV (reference sequence). CDR3 loop: CASSLSGRFFNQPQHF. The CDR3 region has the DNA TGTGCCAGCAGTTTATCGGGCCGGTTCTTCAATCAGCCCCAGCATTTT.

The CDR3 sequence: CASSPGASGQETQYF. The CDR3 nucleotides are TGTGCCAGCTCACCTGGGGCTAGCGGACAAGAGACCCAGTACTTC. J is TRBJ2-5 and V is TRBV18; 7 positions agree with TRBD2. This CDR3 has 15 residues. From germline, CDR1 is KGHSH and CDR2 LQKENI. V lost 3 bases to trimming and J lost 2 bases; unmatched junction nucleotides: 6.

The V call is TRBV6-1, the J call TRBJ1-1; 7 bases map to TRBD1. V shed 2 bases, J shed 3 bases, and the junction held 3 bases outside the gene matches. From germline, CDR1 is MNHNS and CDR2 SASEGT. This CDR3 has 14 amino acids. This CDR3 is CASSERGRDTEAFF. The CDR3 nucleotides are TGTGCCAGCAGTGAAAGGGGGCGGGACACTGAAGCTTTCTTT.

This clone was picked up a small number of times. The chain is built from TRBV27 and TRBJ2-2; possibly TRBD2 for D (5 bases). This CDR3 has 17 residues. CDR1 is MNHEY, CDR2 SMNVEV, per germline (reference sequence). V lost 6 bases to trimming and J lost 1 base, with 18 bases between them. The CDR3 DNA reads as TGTGCCAGCAGGAAAAAACTCCGGGGTCTGAACACCGGGGAGCTGTTTTTT. It is translated as CASRKKLRGLNTGELFF.

The V gene is TRBV20-1, the J gene TRBJ2-2, with D perhaps matching TRBD2 (6 bases). The V and J ends lost 3 bases and 0 bases respectively, with 8 bases between them. This CDR3 region has 14 residues. CDR1 DFQATT and CDR2 SNEGSKA come from the germline V gene (reference sequence). The CDR3 here is CSASGRTNTGELFF. The CDR3 nucleotides are TGCAGTGCTAGTGGGAGGACGAACACCGGGGAGCTGTTTTTT.

The chain links TRBV5-1 to TRBJ2-1; 14 positions match TRBD2. The germline CDR1 and CDR2 sequences are SGHRS and YFSETQ. The CDR3 has 16 residues. The trim removed 3 bases at V and 7 bases at J, leaving 6 bases unmatched. The CDR3 DNA is TGCGCCAGCAGCTCCCCGGGACTAGCGGGAGTTAATGAGCAGTTCTTC. Translated: CASSSPGLAGVNEQFF. Looking up the rest from reference TRBV5-1 and TRBJ2-1 gives the full variable domain: KAGVTQTPRYLIKTRGQQVTLSCSPISGHRSVSWYQQTPGQGLQFLFEYFSETQRNKGNFPGRFSGRQFSNSRSEMNVSTLELGDSALYLCASSSPGLAGVNEQFFGPGTRLTVL.